This paragraph covers one T cell receptor beta chain sequence. Its antigen is not identified. After constant-region reverse-primer amplification, full-length variable regions underwent semi-nested PCR with Nested Universal Primer A. Via MiXCR, TCRdb re-called the 5' RACE reads, giving one row per CDR3 protein. The sample holds approximately 10,000 distinct CDR3 sequences, under 50% seen once. Tregs were sorted as CD4+CD25+CD127-/low cells. General study points: The larger-cohort validation was restricted to a single TCR beta V-J rearrangement rather than whole repertoires. Greatest tumor Treg TCR overlap was with tumor naive CD4+ cells.

The germline CDR1 and CDR2 sequences are SGDLS and YYNGEE. CDR3 length: 14 residues. The V end was cut by 0 bases, the J end by 7 bases, with 8 bases between. This receptor was obtained from a female donor with breast cancer. V and J are TRBV9 and TRBJ1-6, with unresolved D. The sequencing sample was made of Tregs sorted from a lymph node. The CDR3 region has the DNA TGTGCCAGCAGCGTAGGAGGGCTCAATTCACCCCTCCACTTT. The encoded protein is CASSVGGLNSPLHF.